The present TCR beta chain was sequenced within a study of vaccination effects on CD4 cells after COVID-19. Study conclusions and caveats: After vaccination, at late timepoints, clones induced by infection and by vaccine contracted markedly.

The table came from immunoSEQ multiplex PCR; TCRdb's copy has only in-frame clones and leaves some out. The data contain 50,000 to 80,000 clones, around 80% of them seen just once; the ten biggest clones take up more than 2%. Deletions cut 1 base from V and 2 bases from J, with 8 bases between. CDR1 and CDR2 from the germline V gene are SGHTA and FQGNSA. This CDR3 is 14 amino acids long. Researchers isolated CD4+ T cells once approximately ten days of culture had elapsed. It was two doses of either the BNT162b2 or mRNA-1273 vaccine that participants received. People in the vaccine group had not been infected with SARS-CoV-2 before, and their nucleocapsid antibodies were negative. Cultures had half their medium replaced with IL-2 medium on days 3 and 7. Concerning this clone itself: No antigen is known for it. The same CDR3 can be traced to other DNA sequences in this sample.

This material consisted of CD4+ T cells from PBMCs cultured without peptide, taken after COVID-19 vaccination. V and J are TRBV7-2 and TRBJ2-5; the D gene could be TRBD1 or TRBD2 (5 bases each). This TCR derives from a human donor who received a COVID-19 vaccine. CDR3 coding DNA: TGTGCCAGCAGCTTAGGGGGACGGCAAGAGACCCAGTACTTC. Residues: CASSLGGRQETQYF.